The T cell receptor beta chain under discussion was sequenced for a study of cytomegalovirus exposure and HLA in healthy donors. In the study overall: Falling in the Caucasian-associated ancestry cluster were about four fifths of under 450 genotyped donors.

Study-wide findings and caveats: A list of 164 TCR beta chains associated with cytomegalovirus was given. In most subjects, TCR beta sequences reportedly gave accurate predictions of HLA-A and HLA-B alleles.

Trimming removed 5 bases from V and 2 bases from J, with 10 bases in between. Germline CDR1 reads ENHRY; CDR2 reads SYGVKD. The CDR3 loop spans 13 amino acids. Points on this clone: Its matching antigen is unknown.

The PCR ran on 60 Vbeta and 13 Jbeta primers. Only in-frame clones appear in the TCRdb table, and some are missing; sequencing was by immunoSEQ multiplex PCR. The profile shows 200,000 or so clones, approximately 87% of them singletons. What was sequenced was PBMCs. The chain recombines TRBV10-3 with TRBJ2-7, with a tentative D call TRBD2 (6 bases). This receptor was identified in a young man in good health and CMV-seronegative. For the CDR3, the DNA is TGTGCCATCAGTCGGGAGCCCCCCTACGAGCAGTACTTC. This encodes CAISREPPYEQYF.